Sequencing of this T cell receptor (beta chain) was carried out in a study of blood T cell repertoires in COVID-19. The overall study: Samples came from the United States, Italy and Spain, spanning acute and convalescent COVID-19. Sources were T cells, B-cell-depleted T cells, or PBMCs; the material itself was cDNA or gDNA.

Original data processing: Reference gene primers were amplified, and this amplification served to estimate nucleated cell counts. The repertoire was sequenced with immunoSEQ multiplex PCR; TCRdb's copy has only in-frame clones and lacks some. V and J calls and clone size are given by that table; D and trimming were obtained from the DNA. The sample has 100,000 to 150,000 clones; more than 85% are singletons. Recruited during active infection, patients (from Seattle) were subsequently followed longitudinally. Trimming pared 4 bases from V and 5 bases from J, leaving 17 bases between. The CDR3 runs to 16 residues. Germline loops: CDR1 KGHDR, CDR2 SFDVKD.

The chain recombines TRBV24-1 with TRBJ2-1; maybe TRBD1 (5 bases). Material: peripheral blood. The sequence was obtained from a man aged 45-60 years with COVID-19, enrolled during active disease. The DNA of the CDR3 is TGTGCCACCAGTGACAACAGGATTGAAAGGGACAATGAGCAGTTCTTC. Translated: CATSDNRIERDNEQFF.